This T cell receptor beta chain appears in the sequencing data of a study of cytomegalovirus exposure and HLA in healthy donors. At the level of the study: Earlier, 150 million to 200 million T cells were analyzed, and approximately 110 million unique TCR beta sequences were found among them.

Concerning this clone itself: Its antigen is not known.

Findings and limits, study-wide: One later analysis reportedly identified an Asian-associated ancestry cluster that showed fewer N-insertions than the approximately 700-donor mean. Rarity held for most TCR sequences, but there were some public TCRs that occurred in many donors. The authors assumed roughly uniform sequencing depth across donors for presence/absence analyses.

The PCR had 60 Vbeta and 13 Jbeta primers. Repertoires were generated with immunoSEQ multiplex PCR, while TCRdb's copy carries only in-frame clones and drops some. The sample has roughly 200,000 clones; 75% to 85% are singletons. This CDR3 contains 16 residues. From germline, CDR1 is SEHNR and CDR2 FQNEAQ (reference sequence). V dropped 6 bases and J dropped 1; count of bases not matched to a gene: 4. The sequencing input was PBMCs. The chain employs TRBV7-9 and TRBJ2-5; 14 bases align to TRBD2. The TCR originated in a girl aged 5 to 17 in good health and CMV-seropositive. Written as DNA, the CDR3 is TGTGCCAGCAGAAAGGGACTAGCGGGGGCCCAAGAGACCCAGTACTTC. This codes for CASRKGLAGAQETQYF.